The 3 T cell receptor beta chains given below trace back to one sample, sequenced in a study of blood T cell repertoires in COVID-19. The table came from immunoSEQ multiplex PCR; TCRdb's copy has only in-frame clones and leaves some out. The repertoire consists of roughly 420,000 clones, with roughly 90% occurring once and the leading ten covering around 0.95%. Specimen: PBMCs or T cells enriched from blood (not recorded which). These receptors were collected from a woman between 25 and 40 years old with acute COVID-19.

As concerns this clone: This sample also contains other DNA sequences that code for the same CDR3. The chain carries TRBV6-5 and TRBJ1-2; no firm D call. Trimming removed 4 bases from V and 2 bases from J, with 5 bases in between. The CDR3 sequence is 12 residues long. Germline loops: CDR1 MNHEY, CDR2 SVGAGI. This CDR3 is CASSSGNYGYTF. The CDR3 coding sequence is TGTGCCAGCAGTTCGGGGAACTATGGCTACACCTTC.

The chain recombines TRBV9 with TRBJ2-3, with D tentatively TRBD1 (6 bases). CDR3 size: 17 residues. The germline V gene has CDR1 SGDLS and CDR2 YYNGEE. Trimming pared 0 bases from V and 5 bases from J, leaving 19 bases between. The chain's CDR3 is CASSVEGAGTSRDTQYF. The CDR3 DNA reads TGTGCCAGCAGCGTAGAAGGTGCAGGGACATCAAGAGATACGCAGTATTTT. Complete variable domain (other parts from reference TRBV9 and TRBJ2-3): DSGVTQTPKHLITATGQRVTLRCSPRSGDLSVYWYQQSLDQGLQFLIQYYNGEERAKGNILERFSAQQFPDLHSELNLSSLELGDSALYFCASSVEGAGTSRDTQYFGPGTRLTVL.

This clone was seen a few times. The J gene is TRBJ1-1, the V gene TRBV10-1; D is uncertain. The CDR3 runs to 14 residues. Germline CDR1 is WNHNN and CDR2 is SYGVQD (reference sequence). V shed 0 bases and J shed 3 bases, with 8 bases lying between them. The chain's CDR3 is CASSESATYTEAFF. The CDR3 coding sequence is TGCGCCAGCAGTGAGTCTGCCACTTACACTGAAGCTTTCTTT.